The T cell receptor beta chain under discussion was sequenced for a study of patients and donors after allogeneic stem cell transplantation. In TCRdb, the RT-PCR reads were re-called with MiXCR into one record per CDR3 protein. The sample yields 800,000 to 1,000,000 distinct CDR3 sequences, approximately 19% seen once. The sequence derives from a human donor who was either an allogeneic HSCT recipient or a stem cell or donor lymphocyte infusion donor (not recorded which). It is not recorded whose cells these are; they may come from a transplant donor. Sample: blood, either unsorted or a sorted T cell fraction (not recorded which).

Written as DNA, the CDR3 is TGTGCCAGCTCACCTGACAGTCCCAAGCAGTACTTC. This gives the protein CASSPDSPKQYF. The chain recombines TRBV18 with TRBJ2-7; TRBD1 is a possible D gene (5 bases). From germline, CDR1 is KGHSH and CDR2 LQKENI. The CDR3 length is 12 residues. The V end was cut by 3 bases, the J end by 8 bases, with 11 bases between. Drawing the rest from reference TRBV18 and TRBJ2-7, the complete variable domain is NAGVMQNPRHLVRRRGQEARLRCSPMKGHSHVYWYRQLPEEGLKFMVYLQKENIIDESGMPKERFSAEFPKEGPSILRIQQVVRGDSAAYFCASSPDSPKQYFGPGTRLTVT.